Ten or more counts support the clone carrying this T cell receptor (beta chain). What it recognizes is unknown. TCRdb passed the 5' RACE reads through MiXCR, listing each CDR3 protein once. The top ten clones hold 1.6% of a sample with fewer than 800,000 distinct CDR3 sequences, roughly 7.1% of them seen once. This entry belongs to a study of identical twins. Study results and limitations: The conclusions drew on cross-sectional statistical analysis instead of tracking the same donors.

The V gene lost 7 bases and the J gene lost 3 bases, with 18 bases spanning the gap. The CDR3 is made up of 15 amino acids. Germline values: CDR1 MGHRA, CDR2 YSYEKL. The same data also went into a second study, on yellow fever vaccine responses in identical twins.

This clonotype originated in a young woman in good health. The sample comprised PBMCs. The chain uses TRBV4-1 and TRBJ1-1; D is unresolved. CDR3: CASTRLRARDTEAFF. The CDR3, as DNA: TGCGCCAGCACAAGATTGAGGGCGAGGGACACTGAAGCTTTCTTT.